The clone carrying this T cell receptor (beta chain) was found many times. What it binds is unknown. The source of the sample is a study of T cells in Graves' hyperthyroidism and ophthalmopathy. Study outcomes and limitations: Ophthalmopathy was told apart from stable hyperthyroidism by a 13 V-J model. Among thyroid clonotypes expanded above 0.001, most also appeared in blood.

Lactation, pregnancy, other autoimmune disease or uncontrolled infection led to exclusion of patients. TCR beta CDR3 region amplification was performed from RNA transcripts. Carried out on the TCR CDR3, a first-round RT-PCR used the HTBI primer set. TCRdb re-called the multiplex PCR reads with MiXCR, one entry per CDR3 protein. The sample comprises about 540,000 distinct CDR3 sequences, 46% of which are singletons, and more than 7.5% rests with the top ten. V trimming: 6 bases; J trimming: 5 bases; junction bases outside the gene matches: 10. From germline, CDR1 is SGHTA and CDR2 FQGNSA. This CDR3 is built from 15 residues.

The source of this sequence is a woman in her late teens or twenties with Graves' hyperthyroidism. Sequencing used peripheral blood or thyroid tissue (not recorded which). V is TRBV7-2 and J is TRBJ1-1, with TRBD1 identical over 9 bases. The CDR3 loop is CASSPTGGEMTEAFF. The CDR3, as DNA: TGTGCCAGCAGTCCTACAGGGGGCGAGATGACTGAAGCTTTCTTT.